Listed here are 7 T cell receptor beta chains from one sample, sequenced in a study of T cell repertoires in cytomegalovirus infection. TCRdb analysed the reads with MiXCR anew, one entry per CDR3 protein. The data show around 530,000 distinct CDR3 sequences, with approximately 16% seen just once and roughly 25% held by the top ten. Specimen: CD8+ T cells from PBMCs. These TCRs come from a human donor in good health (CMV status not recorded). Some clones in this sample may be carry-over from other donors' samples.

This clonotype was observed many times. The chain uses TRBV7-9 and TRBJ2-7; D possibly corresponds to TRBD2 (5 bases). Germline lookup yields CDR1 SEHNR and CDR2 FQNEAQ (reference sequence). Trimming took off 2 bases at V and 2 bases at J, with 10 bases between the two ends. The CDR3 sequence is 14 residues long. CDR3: CASSLTAETYEQYF. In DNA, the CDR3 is TGTGCCAGCAGCTTAACAGCGGAGACCTACGAGCAGTACTTC.

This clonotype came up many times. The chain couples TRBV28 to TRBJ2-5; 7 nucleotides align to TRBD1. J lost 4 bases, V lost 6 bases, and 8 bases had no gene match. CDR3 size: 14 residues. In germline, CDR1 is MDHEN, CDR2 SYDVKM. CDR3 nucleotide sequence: TGTGCCAGCAGACCAAGGGGGCAGGGAGAGACCCAGTACTTC. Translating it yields CASRPRGQGETQYF.

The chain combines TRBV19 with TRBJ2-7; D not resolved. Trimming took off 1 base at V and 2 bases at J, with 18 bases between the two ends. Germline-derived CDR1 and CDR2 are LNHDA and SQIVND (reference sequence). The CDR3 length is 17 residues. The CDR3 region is CASSIAAFDTETYEQYF. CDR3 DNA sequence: TGTGCCAGTAGTATAGCCGCCTTCGATACAGAGACCTACGAGCAGTACTTC. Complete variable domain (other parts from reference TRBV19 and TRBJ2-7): DGGITQSPKYLFRKEGQNVTLSCEQNLNHDAMYWYRQDPGQGLRLIYYSQIVNDFQKGDIAEGYSVSREKKESFPLTVTSAQKNPTAFYLCASSIAAFDTETYEQYFGPGTRLTVT.

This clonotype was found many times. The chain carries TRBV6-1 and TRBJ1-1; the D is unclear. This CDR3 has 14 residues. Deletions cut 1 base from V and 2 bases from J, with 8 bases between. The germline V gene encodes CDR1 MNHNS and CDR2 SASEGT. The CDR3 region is CASSEVILNTEAFF. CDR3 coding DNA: TGTGCCAGCAGTGAAGTAATATTAAACACTGAAGCTTTCTTT.

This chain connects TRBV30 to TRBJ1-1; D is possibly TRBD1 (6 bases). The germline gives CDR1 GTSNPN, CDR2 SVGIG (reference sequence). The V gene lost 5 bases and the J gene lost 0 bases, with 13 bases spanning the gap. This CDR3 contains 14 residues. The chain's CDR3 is CAWGSGHMNTEAFF. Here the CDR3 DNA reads TGTGCCTGGGGGTCGGGACACATGAACACTGAAGCTTTCTTT.

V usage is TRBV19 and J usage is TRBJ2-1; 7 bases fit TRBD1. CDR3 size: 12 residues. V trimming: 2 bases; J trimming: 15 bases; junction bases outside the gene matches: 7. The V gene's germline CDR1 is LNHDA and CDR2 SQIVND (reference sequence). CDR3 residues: CASSISRQGPFF. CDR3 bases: TGTGCCAGTAGTATATCCCGACAGGGACCGTTCTTC.

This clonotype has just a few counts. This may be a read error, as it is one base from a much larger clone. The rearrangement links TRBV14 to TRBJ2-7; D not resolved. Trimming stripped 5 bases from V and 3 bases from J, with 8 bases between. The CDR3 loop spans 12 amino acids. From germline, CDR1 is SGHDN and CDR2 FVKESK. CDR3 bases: TGTGCCAGCAGCGCACGACACTACGAGCAGTACTTC. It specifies CASSARHYEQYF.